These T cell receptor beta chains were read from a single sample in a study of CD4 and CD8 cells across lung adenocarcinoma regions. TCRdb passed the PCR reads through MiXCR, listing each CDR3 protein once. The sample yields around 19,000 distinct CDR3 sequences, over 50% seen once. The sequenced sample was CD8+ T cells from the center of a lung tumor. Receptor source: a female donor with lung adenocarcinoma. The CD4 and CD8 labels of this study may be unreliable. Both conserved end residues are part of each CDR3. The D gene is left open where the match is weak. Clone size appears in some rows only: once, few, many, or a class for an expanded clone.

cdr3_length: 12
j_call: TRBJ2-5
d_call: TRBD2
clone_size: .
v_call: TRBV29-1
cdr3_aa: CSVGTSGGTQYF
cdr3_nt: TGCAGCGTTGGGACTAGCGGGGGGACCCAGTACTTC

cdr3_length: 17
j_call: TRBJ2-5
d_call: TRBD1
clone_size: medium-sized
v_call: TRBV6-5
cdr3_aa: CASRGGYGTGGIETQYF
cdr3_nt: TGTGCCAGCAGGGGGGGTTACGGGACAGGGGGAATAGAGACCCAGTACTTC

cdr3_length: 15
j_call: TRBJ2-7
d_call: TRBD2
clone_size: .
v_call: TRBV6-5
cdr3_aa: CASSYSLAAGYEQYF
cdr3_nt: TGTGCCAGCAGTTACTCCCTAGCGGCAGGGTACGAGCAGTACTTC

cdr3_length: 15
j_call: TRBJ2-3
d_call: TRBD1
clone_size: .
v_call: TRBV10-1
cdr3_aa: CASSDYQGAADTQYF
cdr3_nt: TGCGCCAGCAGTGACTATCAGGGGGCTGCGGATACGCAGTATTTT

cdr3_length: 15
j_call: TRBJ2-6
d_call: .
clone_size: medium-sized
v_call: TRBV7-2
cdr3_aa: CASSHDSSGANVLTF
cdr3_nt: TGTGCCAGCAGCCACGACAGTTCTGGGGCCAACGTCCTGACTTTC

cdr3_length: 19
j_call: TRBJ2-5
d_call: .
clone_size: few
v_call: TRBV5-1
cdr3_aa: CASSLRPGAGAGVGETQYF
cdr3_nt: TGCGCCAGCAGCTTGCGACCAGGGGCAGGGGCGGGTGTCGGGGAGACCCAGTACTTC

cdr3_length: 19
j_call: TRBJ2-3
d_call: TRBD2
clone_size: .
v_call: TRBV6-4
cdr3_aa: CAIPPGLAEVAPGGDTQYF
cdr3_nt: TGTGCCATTCCTCCGGGACTAGCGGAAGTAGCGCCGGGTGGGGATACGCAGTATTTT

cdr3_length: 15
j_call: TRBJ2-7
d_call: .
clone_size: .
v_call: TRBV3-1
cdr3_aa: CVSSHTGESGYEQYF
cdr3_nt: TGTGTCAGCAGCCACACGGGTGAATCCGGCTACGAGCAGTACTTC

cdr3_length: 14
j_call: TRBJ2-5
d_call: .
clone_size: .
v_call: TRBV6-1
cdr3_aa: CASTPLNTQETQYF
cdr3_nt: TGTGCCAGCACCCCCTTAAACACTCAAGAGACCCAGTACTTC

cdr3_length: 16
j_call: TRBJ2-3
d_call: TRBD2
clone_size: .
v_call: TRBV14
cdr3_aa: CASRGSGGRDPDTQYF
cdr3_nt: TGTGCCAGCAGGGGTAGTGGGGGGAGGGACCCAGATACGCAGTATTTC

cdr3_length: 14
j_call: TRBJ1-2
d_call: .
clone_size: .
v_call: TRBV6-1
cdr3_aa: CASTAFIGDYGYTF
cdr3_nt: TGTGCCAGCACCGCTTTTATCGGTGACTATGGCTACACCTTC

cdr3_length: 12
j_call: TRBJ2-4
d_call: .
clone_size: once
v_call: TRBV27
cdr3_aa: CAGRSGKNTQYF
cdr3_nt: TGTGCGGGGAGGTCAGGCAAAAATACTCAGTACTTC

cdr3_length: 14
j_call: TRBJ1-6
d_call: .
clone_size: .
v_call: TRBV6-1
cdr3_aa: CASSDRGRNSPLHF
cdr3_nt: TGTGCCAGCAGTGACAGGGGCCGGAATTCACCCCTCCACTTT

cdr3_length: 14
j_call: TRBJ2-3
d_call: .
clone_size: .
v_call: TRBV6-1
cdr3_aa: CAGSGACDLGTQYF
cdr3_nt: TGTGCCGGCAGTGGAGCCTGCGATCTCGGTACCCAGTATTTT

cdr3_length: 15
j_call: TRBJ2-3
d_call: .
clone_size: .
v_call: TRBV27
cdr3_aa: CASIQGSRDQETQYF
cdr3_nt: TGTGCCAGCATTCAGGGGAGCAGGGATCAAGAGACGCAGTACTTT

cdr3_length: 17
j_call: TRBJ2-3
d_call: .
clone_size: many
v_call: TRBV27
cdr3_aa: CASSSPLFGTSTDTQYF
cdr3_nt: TGTGCCAGCAGTTCCCCACTTTTCGGCACCTCCACAGATACGCAGTATTTT

cdr3_length: 15
j_call: TRBJ2-5
d_call: .
clone_size: .
v_call: TRBV3-1
cdr3_aa: CARGRGGRDQETQYF
cdr3_nt: TGTGCCAGGGGGCGCGGGGGCCGTGACCAAGAGACCCAGTACTTC

cdr3_length: 13
j_call: TRBJ2-7
d_call: .
clone_size: once
v_call: TRBV5-3
cdr3_aa: CARSDSTNYEQYF
cdr3_nt: TGTGCCAGAAGCGACTCGACGAACTACGAGCAGTACTTC

cdr3_length: 17
j_call: TRBJ2-7
d_call: .
clone_size: medium-sized
v_call: TRBV6-1
cdr3_aa: CASSEGRGNVPTYEQYF
cdr3_nt: TGTGCCAGCAGTGAAGGCAGAGGCAACGTTCCCACCTACGAGCAGTACTTC

cdr3_length: 14
j_call: TRBJ2-5
d_call: .
clone_size: .
v_call: TRBV11-2
cdr3_aa: CARRPREGKDTQYF
cdr3_nt: TGTGCCAGGCGCCCCCGCGAGGGCAAAGATACCCAGTACTTC

cdr3_length: 16
j_call: TRBJ2-4
d_call: .
clone_size: .
v_call: TRBV25-1
cdr3_aa: CASSVSGLWGTDTQYF
cdr3_nt: TGTGCGAGCAGTGTCTCGGGGCTGTGGGGCACAGATACTCAGTATTTC

cdr3_length: 15
j_call: TRBJ2-5
d_call: .
clone_size: .
v_call: TRBV3-1
cdr3_aa: CASSTTVEGQETQYF
cdr3_nt: TGTGCCAGCAGCACCACCGTTGAGGGCCAAGAGACCCAGTACTTC

cdr3_length: 12
j_call: TRBJ2-3
d_call: .
clone_size: many
v_call: TRBV10-2
cdr3_aa: CASSEEGDTQYF
cdr3_nt: TGCGCCAGCAGTGAGGAAGGAGATACGCAGTATTTT

cdr3_length: 18
j_call: TRBJ2-3
d_call: .
clone_size: .
v_call: TRBV6-5
cdr3_aa: CASSYVLPSGTGTDTQYF
cdr3_nt: TGTGCCAGCAGTTACGTCCTCCCCTCAGGAACGGGGACAGATACGCAGTATTTT

cdr3_length: 15
j_call: TRBJ2-3
d_call: TRBD1
clone_size: few
v_call: TRBV14
cdr3_aa: CASVQGVGAKNTQYF
cdr3_nt: TGTGCCAGCGTCCAGGGGGTGGGAGCCAAAAACACGCAGTATTTT

cdr3_length: 11
j_call: TRBJ2-1
d_call: .
clone_size: medium-sized
v_call: TRBV7-9
cdr3_aa: CASSRNNEQFF
cdr3_nt: TGTGCCAGCAGCCGTAACAATGAGCAGTTCTTC

cdr3_length: 14
j_call: TRBJ2-5
d_call: .
clone_size: .
v_call: TRBV30
cdr3_aa: CAWRWSPARKTQYF
cdr3_nt: TGTGCCTGGCGTTGGTCCCCAGCCCGAAAGACCCAGTACTTC

cdr3_length: 15
j_call: TRBJ2-4
d_call: .
clone_size: .
v_call: TRBV6-1
cdr3_aa: CARGVGGGDQDTQYF
cdr3_nt: TGTGCCAGGGGCGTAGGGGGGGGGGACCAAGATACGCAGTACTTC

cdr3_length: 12
j_call: TRBJ2-3
d_call: .
clone_size: medium-sized
v_call: TRBV7-6
cdr3_aa: CASSPFGDTQYF
cdr3_nt: TGTGCCAGCAGTCCTTTTGGGGATACGCAGTATTTT

cdr3_length: 12
j_call: TRBJ2-3
d_call: .
clone_size: .
v_call: TRBV27
cdr3_aa: CASICLKDTQYF
cdr3_nt: TGTGCCAGCATTTGCCTCAAAGACACGCAGTATTTT

cdr3_length: 15
j_call: TRBJ2-4
d_call: .
clone_size: .
v_call: TRBV10-3
cdr3_aa: CAIVEGAGAKNTQYF
cdr3_nt: TGTGCCATCGTTGAGGGGGCGGGAGCCAAAAATACGCAGTACTTC

cdr3_length: 16
j_call: TRBJ1-1
d_call: TRBD1
clone_size: .
v_call: TRBV6-1
cdr3_aa: CASSESGTGWDGEAFF
cdr3_nt: TGTGCCAGCAGTGAATCGGGGACAGGGTGGGATGGTGAAGCTTTCTTT